These 27 T cell receptor beta chains originate from one sample sequenced in a study of T-cell reconstitution after alpha-beta-depleted transplantation in children. The TCRbeta library was prepared with unique molecular identifiers. TCRdb processed the PCR reads anew with MiXCR; each CDR3 protein has one entry. This sample carries some 260,000 distinct CDR3 sequences, about 24% of them seen once, and the ten largest clones take 4% to 5.5%. Here the sequenced sample was PBMCs, mostly from graft donor cells, taken 360 days after TCRalphabeta/CD19-depleted stem cell transplant. These TCRs come from a female patient between 2 and 15 years old who had a stem cell transplant for congenital amegakaryocytic thrombocytopenia, so the T cells may come from the graft donor.

This clonotype has at least ten counts. The chain links TRBV12-3 or TRBV12-4 to TRBJ2-3; 11 bases map to TRBD2. With V trimmed by 7 bases and J by 2 bases, 5 bases remained unmatched. This CDR3 region has 15 residues. CDR3 DNA: TGTGCCAGCACCGATAGCGGGGGGGACACAGATACGCAGTATTTT. It codes for CASTDSGGDTDTQYF.

This clonotype was picked up a small number of times. The V gene is TRBV5-5, the J gene TRBJ2-7, with D possibly matching TRBD2 (6 bases). The ends were cut back, 0 bases at V and 4 bases at J, with 17 bases in the middle. Per germline, CDR1 SGHKS and CDR2 YYEKEE (reference sequence). The CDR3 contains 16 residues. CDR3 sequence reads: CASSLEVWEVGYEQYF. The CDR3 DNA is TGTGCCAGCAGCTTGGAAGTCTGGGAGGTGGGGTACGAGCAGTACTTC.

In its sample, this clonotype was seen a few times. V gene TRBV20-1 combines with J gene TRBJ2-5; no clear D. The CDR3 loop spans 10 amino acids. V was shortened by 6 bases and J by 1 base, with 3 bases between the two germline ends. The germline V gene encodes CDR1 DFQATT and CDR2 SNEGSKA (reference sequence). The CDR3, as DNA: TGCAGTGCCCCCCAAGAGACCCAGTACTTC. Its protein is CSAPQETQYF.

The V call is TRBV28, the J call TRBJ1-5; 7 nucleotides align to TRBD1. The CDR3 consists of 15 residues. Germline trimming cut 3 bases from V and 2 bases from J; bases unmatched to any gene: 4. From germline, CDR1 is MDHEN and CDR2 SYDVKM. The CDR3 bases are TGTGCCAGCAGTTTCCACACAGGGGGCAATCAGCCCCAGCATTTT. This codes for CASSFHTGGNQPQHF.

The V and J genes are TRBV19 and TRBJ2-1; TRBD2 matches at 13 bases. This CDR3 is 17 amino acids long. Germline V lookup: CDR1 LNHDA, CDR2 SQIVND (reference sequence). V lost 10 bases and J lost 9; bases outside the gene matches: 18. DNA of the CDR3: TGTGCCACTAATTCAAAAAGAAAGGGACTAGCGGGATCTGAGCAGTTCTTC. It translates to CATNSKRKGLAGSEQFF. Complete variable domain (other parts from reference TRBV19 and TRBJ2-1): DGGITQSPKYLFRKEGQNVTLSCEQNLNHDAMYWYRQDPGQGLRLIYYSQIVNDFQKGDIAEGYSVSREKKESFPLTVTSAQKNPTAFYLCATNSKRKGLAGSEQFFGPGTRLTVL.

The chain is built from TRBV28 and TRBJ1-3; unclear D gene. Trimming took 5 bases from V and 4 from J, leaving 18 bases between them. The CDR3 consists of 16 residues. Looked up from germline, CDR1 is MDHEN and CDR2 is SYDVKM. The CDR3 sequence is CASSLRGILSGNTIYF. The DNA for the CDR3 is TGTGCCAGCAGTCTGCGGGGTATCCTGTCCGGAAACACCATATATTTT. Filled out from reference TRBV28 and TRBJ1-3, the complete variable domain reads DVKVTQSSRYLVKRTGEKVFLECVQDMDHENMFWYRQDPGLGLRLIYFSYDVKMKEKGDIPEGYSVSREKKERFSLILESASTNQTSMYLCASSLRGILSGNTIYFGEGSWLTVV.

The chain links TRBV2 to TRBJ1-4, with TRBD1 as a possible D gene (6 bases). Germline CDR1 is SNHLY and CDR2 is FYNNEI. This CDR3 spans 16 amino acids. Trimming shortened V by 6 bases and J by 15 bases, and 29 bases separated the two germline ends. Written as DNA, the CDR3 is TGTGCCAGCAGGGGGGCGTTGGACACGGGGTTTATGAGAATGTTTTTT. Translation: CASRGALDTGFMRMFF.

This chain links TRBV29-1 with TRBJ2-7; either TRBD1 or TRBD2 may fit D (6 bases each). This CDR3 comprises 13 residues. Germline values: CDR1 SQVTM, CDR2 ANQGSEA. The ends were cut back, 4 bases at V and 3 bases at J, with 13 bases in the middle. The DNA of the CDR3 is TGCAGCGTTGTTAGGGGGGACCACTACGAGCAGTACTTC. As protein: CSVVRGDHYEQYF.

V and J are TRBV9 and TRBJ2-1, with D perhaps matching TRBD1 or TRBD2 (6 bases each). The CDR3 is 15 residues long. Germline lookup yields CDR1 SGDLS and CDR2 YYNGEE. V was cut by 0 bases and J by 5 bases, with 12 bases left in between. CDR3 region: CASSVVGGYHNEQFF. The CDR3 nucleotides are TGTGCCAGCAGCGTAGTCGGGGGCTATCACAATGAGCAGTTCTTC.

A few counts support this clonotype. The V and J genes are TRBV28 and TRBJ1-5; 8 bases are a match to TRBD1. The V and J ends lost 2 bases and 0 bases, in that order; junction bases with no gene match: 9. The CDR3 sequence is 18 residues long. Germline values: CDR1 MDHEN, CDR2 SYDVKM. CDR3 nucleotide sequence: TGTGCCAGCAGTTTAAGGGACAGGCTATTAAATAGCAATCAGCCCCAGCATTTT. It codes for CASSLRDRLLNSNQPQHF. The full variable domain, its missing parts supplied by reference TRBV28 and TRBJ1-5, is DVKVTQSSRYLVKRTGEKVFLECVQDMDHENMFWYRQDPGLGLRLIYFSYDVKMKEKGDIPEGYSVSREKKERFSLILESASTNQTSMYLCASSLRDRLLNSNQPQHFGDGTRLSIL.

The chain couples TRBV5-1 to TRBJ2-3, with D perhaps matching TRBD2 (5 bases). The germline V gene encodes CDR1 SGHRS and CDR2 YFSETQ. This CDR3 spans 19 amino acids. V lost 7 bases and J 4 bases, leaving 31 bases between the germline ends. CDR3 residues: CASSGRFFSSGTRADTQYF. CDR3 nucleotides: TGCGCCAGCTCGGGAAGGTTCTTTTCGTCGGGCACTAGGGCAGATACGCAGTATTTT.

This clonotype has more than one count but fewer than ten. The rearrangement uses TRBV28 and TRBJ2-7, with D unclear. The CDR3 length is 13 residues. From germline, CDR1 is MDHEN and CDR2 SYDVKM. V was trimmed by 4 bases and J by 4 bases, leaving 11 bases between them. The CDR3 region has the DNA TGTGCCAGCAGTTCCATATCTGAATACGAGCAGTACTTC. Its protein product is CASSSISEYEQYF. Complete variable domain (other parts from reference TRBV28 and TRBJ2-7): DVKVTQSSRYLVKRTGEKVFLECVQDMDHENMFWYRQDPGLGLRLIYFSYDVKMKEKGDIPEGYSVSREKKERFSLILESASTNQTSMYLCASSSISEYEQYFGPGTRLTVT.

The chain has TRBV28 and TRBJ2-5; D remains unclear. Per germline, CDR1 MDHEN and CDR2 SYDVKM. Trimming removed 2 bases from V and 4 bases from J, with 14 bases in between. CDR3 size: 15 residues. The CDR3 loop reads CASSLIGRMGETQYF. The CDR3 nucleotides read TGTGCCAGCAGTTTAATCGGCAGGATGGGAGAGACCCAGTACTTC.

The gene calls are TRBV20-1 and TRBJ1-6; 7 bases are a match to TRBD1. CDR1 DFQATT and CDR2 SNEGSKA come from the germline V gene (reference sequence). CDR3 length equals 13 residues. J lost 9 bases, V lost 5 bases, and 7 bases had no gene match. CDR3: CSADRVSGSPLHF. The DNA for the CDR3 is TGCAGTGCTGACAGGGTTTCGGGTTCACCCCTCCACTTT.

This clonotype was seen more than once but under ten times. The chain couples TRBV5-1 to TRBJ2-7; D might be TRBD1 or TRBD2, each matching 5 bases. The V gene's germline CDR1 is SGHRS and CDR2 YFSETQ. The V and J ends lost 3 bases and 4 bases respectively, with 8 bases between them. The CDR3 contains 12 residues. The CDR3 DNA reads TGCGCCAGCAGCTCGGGACGGTACGAGCAGTACTTC. Translation gives CASSSGRYEQYF.

In its sample, this clonotype was seen many times. The CDR3 DNA reads as TGTGCCAGCAGTTTAGCGCGGTCAGGGAATCAGCCCCAGCATTTT. It yields the protein CASSLARSGNQPQHF. The chain employs TRBV12-3 or TRBV12-4 and TRBJ1-5; a possible D gene is TRBD1 (5 bases). The germline V and J ends were trimmed by 0 bases and 4 bases, with 10 bases remaining between them. This CDR3 contains 15 residues.

This clonotype occurred a few times. This rearrangement joins TRBV29-1 to TRBJ1-3; D ambiguous. The CDR3 is made up of 13 amino acids. Germline CDR1 reads SQVTM; CDR2 reads ANQGSEA. V was shortened by 6 bases and J by 0 bases, with 9 bases between the two germline ends. CDR3: CSVGLSSGNTIYF. The CDR3 coding sequence is TGCAGCGTCGGTTTGAGCTCTGGAAACACCATATATTTT.

In nucleotides, the CDR3 is TGCAGCGTTTCCGGGACAGGGTGGTACGAGCAGTACTTC. Protein product: CSVSGTGWYEQYF. The chain recombines TRBV29-1 with TRBJ2-7, with 9 positions matching TRBD1. Germline assignment: CDR1 SQVTM and CDR2 ANQGSEA. Trimming cost V 5 bases and J 4 bases; bases outside gene matches: 6. The CDR3 is made up of 13 amino acids.

This clonotype occurred many times. The rearrangement joins TRBV7-9 to TRBJ1-4; tentative D call: TRBD1 (6 bases). The germline gives CDR1 SEHNR, CDR2 FQNEAQ (reference sequence). The CDR3 runs to 15 residues. The V and J ends lost 4 bases and 8 bases respectively, with 17 bases between them. CDR3 coding DNA: TGTGCCAGCAGCTCCCCAAAGGACAGTCGCGAAAAACTGTTTTTT. It encodes CASSSPKDSREKLFF. The full variable domain, its missing parts supplied by reference TRBV7-9 and TRBJ1-4, is DTGVSQNPRHKITKRGQNVTFRCDPISEHNRLYWYRQTLGQGPEFLTYFQNEAQLEKSRLLSDRFSAERPKGSFSTLEIQRTEQGDSAMYLCASSSPKDSREKLFFGSGTQLSVL.

This clonotype appeared many times. This chain links TRBV4-3 with TRBJ2-3, with 12 bases identical to TRBD2. The J segment lost 6 bases and the V segment lost 6 bases, leaving 10 bases of the junction unmatched. This CDR3 comprises 16 residues. Germline-derived CDR1 and CDR2 are LGHNA and YSLEER. The CDR3 spells CASSQSSGRAGDTQYF. Written as DNA, the CDR3 is TGCGCCAGCAGTCAGTCTAGCGGGAGGGCCGGGGATACGCAGTATTTT.

This clonotype is labeled medium-sized (0.01 to 0.1%). The V call is TRBV3-1, the J call TRBJ1-1; a weak D match, TRBD1 (6 bases). CDR1 is LGHDT, CDR2 YNNKEL, per germline (reference sequence). The V end lost 3 bases, the J end lost 1 base, and 6 bases lay between the germline ends. The CDR3 contains 13 residues. This chain's CDR3 is CASSQGANTEAFF. The CDR3 region has the DNA TGTGCCAGCAGCCAGGGGGCGAACACTGAAGCTTTCTTT.

The chain is built from TRBV7-2 and TRBJ2-1; TRBD1 is a possible D gene (6 bases). Germline values: CDR1 SGHTA, CDR2 FQGNSA. Trimming removed 1 base from V and 9 bases from J, with 16 bases in between. The CDR3 loop spans 15 amino acids. The CDR3 sequence: CASSLVRRLGGEQFF. Written as DNA, the CDR3 is TGTGCCAGCAGCTTAGTCCGTCGGCTAGGGGGTGAGCAGTTCTTC.

This chain uses TRBV28 with TRBJ1-5; 9 bases fit TRBD1. Trimming removed 7 bases from V and 11 bases from J; junction bases left unmatched: 12. This CDR3 has 14 residues. The germline V gene encodes CDR1 MDHEN and CDR2 SYDVKM. The CDR3 DNA reads as TGTGCCAGCAACACAGGGGGCCCCAGTCCGACCCAGCATTTT. Its protein product is CASNTGGPSPTQHF.

As concerns this clonotype: Mismatch with germline at one junction end may stem from a read error. The rearrangement uses TRBV5-1 and TRBJ1-4; no clear D. Germline CDR1 SGHRS, CDR2 YFSETQ. The CDR3 is 13 amino acids. CDR3 sequence: CASSPTPDEKLFF. The DNA for the CDR3 is TGCGCCAGCAGTCCAACCCCCGATGAGAAACTGTTTTTT.

The chain uses TRBV7-2 and TRBJ1-5, with a weak D call TRBD1 (5 bases). CDR3 size: 17 residues. Germline lookup yields CDR1 SGHTA and CDR2 FQGNSA. V lost 3 bases and J lost 0, with 15 bases in between. CDR3 nucleotide sequence: TGTGCCAGCAGCTTGGTTCAGGGACCTTATAGCAATCAGCCCCAGCATTTT. Protein sequence: CASSLVQGPYSNQPQHF.

The chain combines TRBV12-3 or TRBV12-4 with TRBJ1-4; 7 positions agree with TRBD1. Trimming took 3 bases from V and 4 from J; bases not matched to a gene: 2. The CDR3 spans 14 residues. Written as DNA, the CDR3 is TGTGCCAGCAGTTTCGGGACAGTTAATGAAAAACTGTTTTTT. Protein: CASSFGTVNEKLFF.

This clonotype has ten or more counts. The chain has TRBV29-1 and TRBJ1-2, with no clear D. The CDR3 has 14 amino acids. Trimming cost V 3 bases and J 4 bases, with 15 bases left between them. Per germline, CDR1 SQVTM and CDR2 ANQGSEA. CDR3 residues: CSVDHPDGLYGYTF. In DNA form, the CDR3 reads TGCAGCGTTGACCACCCGGACGGACTCTATGGCTACACCTTC.